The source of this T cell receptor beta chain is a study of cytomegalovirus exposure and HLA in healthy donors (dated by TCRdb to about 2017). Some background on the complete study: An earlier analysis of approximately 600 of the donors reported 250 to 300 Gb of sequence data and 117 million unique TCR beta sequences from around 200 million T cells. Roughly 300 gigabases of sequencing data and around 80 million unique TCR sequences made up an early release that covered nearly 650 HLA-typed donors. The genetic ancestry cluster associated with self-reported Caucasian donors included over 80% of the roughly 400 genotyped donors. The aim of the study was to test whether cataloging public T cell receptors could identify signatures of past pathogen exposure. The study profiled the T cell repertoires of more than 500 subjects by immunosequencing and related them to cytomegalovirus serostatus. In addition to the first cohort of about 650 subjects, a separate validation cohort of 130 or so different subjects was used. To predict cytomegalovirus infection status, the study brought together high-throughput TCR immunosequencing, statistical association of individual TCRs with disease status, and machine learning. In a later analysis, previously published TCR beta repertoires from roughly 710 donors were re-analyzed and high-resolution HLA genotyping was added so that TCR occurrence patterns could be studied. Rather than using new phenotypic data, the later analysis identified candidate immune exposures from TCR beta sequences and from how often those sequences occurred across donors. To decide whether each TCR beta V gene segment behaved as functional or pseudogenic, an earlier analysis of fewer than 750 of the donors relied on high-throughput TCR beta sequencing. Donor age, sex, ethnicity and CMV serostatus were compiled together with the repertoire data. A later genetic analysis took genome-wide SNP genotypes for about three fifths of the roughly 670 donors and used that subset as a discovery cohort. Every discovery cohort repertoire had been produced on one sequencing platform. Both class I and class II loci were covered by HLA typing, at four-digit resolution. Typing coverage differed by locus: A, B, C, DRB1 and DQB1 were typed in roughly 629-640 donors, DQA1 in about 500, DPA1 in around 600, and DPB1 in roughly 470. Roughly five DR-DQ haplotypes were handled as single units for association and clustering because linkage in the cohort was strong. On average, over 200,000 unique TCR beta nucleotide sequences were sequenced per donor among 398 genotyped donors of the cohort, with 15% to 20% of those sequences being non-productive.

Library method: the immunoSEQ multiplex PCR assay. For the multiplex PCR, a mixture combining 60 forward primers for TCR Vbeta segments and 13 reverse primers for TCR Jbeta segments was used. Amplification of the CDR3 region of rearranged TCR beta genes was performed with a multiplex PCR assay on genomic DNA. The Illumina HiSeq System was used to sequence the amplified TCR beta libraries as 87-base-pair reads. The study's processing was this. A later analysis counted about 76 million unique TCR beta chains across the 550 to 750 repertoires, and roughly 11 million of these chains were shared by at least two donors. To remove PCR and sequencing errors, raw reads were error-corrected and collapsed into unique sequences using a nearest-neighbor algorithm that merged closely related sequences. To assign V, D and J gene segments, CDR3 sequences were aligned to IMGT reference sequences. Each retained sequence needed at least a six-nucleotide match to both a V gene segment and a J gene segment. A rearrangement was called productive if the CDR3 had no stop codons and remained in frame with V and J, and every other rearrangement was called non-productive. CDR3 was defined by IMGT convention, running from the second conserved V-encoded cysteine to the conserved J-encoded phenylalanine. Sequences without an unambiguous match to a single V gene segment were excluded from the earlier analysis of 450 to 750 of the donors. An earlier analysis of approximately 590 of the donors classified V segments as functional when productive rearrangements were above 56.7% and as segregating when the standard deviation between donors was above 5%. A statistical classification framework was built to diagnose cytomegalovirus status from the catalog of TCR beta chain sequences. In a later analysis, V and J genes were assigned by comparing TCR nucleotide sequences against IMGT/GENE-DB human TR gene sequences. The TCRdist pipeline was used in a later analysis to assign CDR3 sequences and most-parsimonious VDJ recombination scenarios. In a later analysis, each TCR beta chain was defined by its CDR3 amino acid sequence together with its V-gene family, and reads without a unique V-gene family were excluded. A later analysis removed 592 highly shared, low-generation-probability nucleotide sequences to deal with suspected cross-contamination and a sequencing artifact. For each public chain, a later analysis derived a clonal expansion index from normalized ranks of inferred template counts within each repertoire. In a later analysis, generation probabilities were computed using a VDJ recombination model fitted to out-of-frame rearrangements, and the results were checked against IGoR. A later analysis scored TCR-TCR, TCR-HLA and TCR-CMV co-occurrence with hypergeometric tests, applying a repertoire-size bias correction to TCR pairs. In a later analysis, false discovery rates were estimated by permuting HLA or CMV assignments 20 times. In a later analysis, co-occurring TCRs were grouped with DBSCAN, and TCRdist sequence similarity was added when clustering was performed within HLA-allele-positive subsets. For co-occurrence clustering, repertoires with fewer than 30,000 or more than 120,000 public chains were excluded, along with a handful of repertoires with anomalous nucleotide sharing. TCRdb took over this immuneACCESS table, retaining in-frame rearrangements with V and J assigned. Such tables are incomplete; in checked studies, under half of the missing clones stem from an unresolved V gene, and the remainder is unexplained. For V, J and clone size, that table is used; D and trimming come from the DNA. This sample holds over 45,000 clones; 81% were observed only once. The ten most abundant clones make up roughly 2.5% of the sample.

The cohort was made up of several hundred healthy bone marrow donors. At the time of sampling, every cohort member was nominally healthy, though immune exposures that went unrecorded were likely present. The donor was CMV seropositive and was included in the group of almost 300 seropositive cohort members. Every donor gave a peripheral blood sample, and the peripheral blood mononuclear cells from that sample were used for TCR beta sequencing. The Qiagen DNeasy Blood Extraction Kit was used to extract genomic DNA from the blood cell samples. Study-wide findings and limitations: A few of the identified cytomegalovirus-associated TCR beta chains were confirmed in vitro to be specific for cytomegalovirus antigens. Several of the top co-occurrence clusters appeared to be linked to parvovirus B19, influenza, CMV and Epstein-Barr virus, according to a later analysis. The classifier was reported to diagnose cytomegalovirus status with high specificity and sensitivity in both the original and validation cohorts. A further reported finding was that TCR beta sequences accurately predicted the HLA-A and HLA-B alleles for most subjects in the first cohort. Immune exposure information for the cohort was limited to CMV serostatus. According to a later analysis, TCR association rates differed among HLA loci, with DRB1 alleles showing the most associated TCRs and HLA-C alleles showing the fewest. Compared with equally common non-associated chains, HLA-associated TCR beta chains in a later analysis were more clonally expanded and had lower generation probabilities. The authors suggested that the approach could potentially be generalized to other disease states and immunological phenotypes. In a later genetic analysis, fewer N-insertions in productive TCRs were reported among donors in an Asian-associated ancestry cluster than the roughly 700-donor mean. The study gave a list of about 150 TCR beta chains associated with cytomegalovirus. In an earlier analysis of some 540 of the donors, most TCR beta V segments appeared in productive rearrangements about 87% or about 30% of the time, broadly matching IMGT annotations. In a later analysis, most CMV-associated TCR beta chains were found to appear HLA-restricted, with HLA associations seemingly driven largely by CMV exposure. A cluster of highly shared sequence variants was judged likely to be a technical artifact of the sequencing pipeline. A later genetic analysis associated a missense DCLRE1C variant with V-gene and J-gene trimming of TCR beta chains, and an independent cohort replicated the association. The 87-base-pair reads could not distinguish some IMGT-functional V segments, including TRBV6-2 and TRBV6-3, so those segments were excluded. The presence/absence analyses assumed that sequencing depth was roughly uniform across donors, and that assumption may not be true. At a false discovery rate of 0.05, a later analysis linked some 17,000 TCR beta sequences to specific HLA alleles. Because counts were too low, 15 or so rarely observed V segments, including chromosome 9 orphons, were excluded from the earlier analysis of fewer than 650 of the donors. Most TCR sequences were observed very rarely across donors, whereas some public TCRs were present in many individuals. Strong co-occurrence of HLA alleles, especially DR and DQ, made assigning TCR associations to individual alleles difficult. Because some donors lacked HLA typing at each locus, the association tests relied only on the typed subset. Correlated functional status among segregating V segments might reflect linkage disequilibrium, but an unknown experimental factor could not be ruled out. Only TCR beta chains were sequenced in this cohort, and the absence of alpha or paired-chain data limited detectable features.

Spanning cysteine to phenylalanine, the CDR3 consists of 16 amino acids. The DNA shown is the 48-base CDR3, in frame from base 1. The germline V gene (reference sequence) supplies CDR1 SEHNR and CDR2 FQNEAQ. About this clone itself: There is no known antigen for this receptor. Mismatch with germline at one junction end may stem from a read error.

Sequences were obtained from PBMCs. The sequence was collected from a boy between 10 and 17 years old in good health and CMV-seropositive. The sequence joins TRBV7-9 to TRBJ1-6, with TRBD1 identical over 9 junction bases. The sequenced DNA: TGTTCCAGCAGCCCCGAAGGGACAGGGTATAATTCACCCCTCCACTTT. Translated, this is CSSSPEGTGYNSPLHF.